This T cell receptor (beta chain) derives from a study of human T cells and chemical hapten exposure. Across the whole study: The study traced per-sample TCR yield variation mainly to small differences in pooled library volumes.

Turning to this clonotype: Its antigen is unidentified.

From germline, CDR1 is DFQATT and CDR2 SNEGSKA (reference sequence). This CDR3 comprises 14 residues. The junction had 5 bases not matched to a gene; V was cut back by 4 bases and J by 6 bases. Someone pulled total RNA out of unfractionated whole blood. The study's findings and limits: Sensitization with DPC brought no change to TCRs above 1 in 1000 in frequency.

In the library, unique molecular identifiers were attached to individual cDNA molecules. Authors' data handling: Samples ranged from roughly 23,224 to 690,600 TCRs, with a median of approximately 91,000. TCRdb re-derived calls from the 5' RACE reads in MiXCR, one entry per CDR3 protein. TCRdb's processing, not the authors' own work, is the source of the V and J calls. Found here are around 100,000 distinct CDR3 sequences, approximately 20% of them singletons; the top ten hold approximately 2.6%. The clonotype originates from a human donor in good health. The rearrangement joins TRBV20-1 to TRBJ1-6, with 8 bases aligning to TRBD1. As DNA, the CDR3 is TGCAGTGCTACCCCGGACAGGGCTAATTCACCCCTCCACTTT. Translating it yields CSATPDRANSPLHF.